This TCR beta chain was captured in a study of read filtering for tumor transcriptome and immune sequencing. Study-level background: Whole-transcriptome libraries were prepared after DNase treatment. Whole-study findings and limits: Correlation between methods rose after single-read clonotypes were removed.

The V end was cut by 4 bases, the J end by 8 bases, with 12 bases between. The CDR3 length is 12 residues. CDR1 and CDR2 (germline): DFQATT, SNEGSKA (reference sequence). Molecular barcoded adaptors covering alpha/delta and beta/gamma chains were used on approximately 400 ng RNA. MiXCR, run by TCRdb on the reads, gives a single entry per CDR3 protein. This sample has under 150,000 distinct CDR3 sequences, with less than 15% found just once. Note on this clonotype: The antigen is unknown.

V is TRBV20-1 and J is TRBJ2-1, with D possibly being TRBD2 (6 bases). Sequencing was performed on a population of CD138-negative cells sorted from bone marrow. This sequence originates from a donor aged 40 or older with multiple myeloma. CDR3 protein: CSAKGRRDEQFF. The CDR3 DNA reads as TGCAGTGCTAAAGGGAGGCGAGATGAGCAGTTCTTC.